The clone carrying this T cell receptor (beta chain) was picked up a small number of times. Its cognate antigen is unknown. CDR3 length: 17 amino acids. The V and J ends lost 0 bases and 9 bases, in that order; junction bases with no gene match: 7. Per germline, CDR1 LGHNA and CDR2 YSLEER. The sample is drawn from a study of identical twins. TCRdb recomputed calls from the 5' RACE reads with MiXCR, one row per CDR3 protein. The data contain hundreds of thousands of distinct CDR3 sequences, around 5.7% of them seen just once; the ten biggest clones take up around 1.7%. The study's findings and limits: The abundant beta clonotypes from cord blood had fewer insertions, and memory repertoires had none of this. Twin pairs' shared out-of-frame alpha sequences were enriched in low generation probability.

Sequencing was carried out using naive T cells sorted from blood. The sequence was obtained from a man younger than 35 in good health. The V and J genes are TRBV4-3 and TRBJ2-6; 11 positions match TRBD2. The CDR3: CASSQDFSGREGNVLTF. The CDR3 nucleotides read TGCGCCAGCAGCCAAGATTTTAGCGGGAGGGAAGGCAACGTCCTGACTTTC.